This T cell receptor beta chain was recovered during a study of siplizumab effects on memory and regulatory T cells. Notes on the study in general: Memory T cells appeared less diverse than naive cells, which seemed to contribute substantially to alloresponse.

Each sample had roughly 10^5 TCR templates assayed. Measured with immunoSEQ multiplex PCR; TCRdb has only the in-frame clones, and not every one. Seen here are 85,000 to 130,000 clones, nearly 95% observed once, and the top ten hold approximately 0.6%. As for this clone: What it binds is not known.

Trimming removed 0 bases at V and 6 bases at J, with 16 bases between. CDR1 is SGHTA, CDR2 FQGTGA, per germline. This CDR3 comprises 16 residues. Sequenced: Tregs sorted from blood. This TCR was sampled from a human donor in good health. The chain carries TRBV7-3 and TRBJ2-3, with a weak D call TRBD2 (7 bases). As DNA, the CDR3 is TGTGCCAGCAGCTTAACCGGGGGGCCCCGTGTGGATACGCAGTATTTT. This translates into CASSLTGGPRVDTQYF.